What follows are 27 T cell receptor beta chains derived from one specimen sequenced in a study of T cells in Graves' hyperthyroidism and ophthalmopathy. Amplification yielded TCR beta CDR3 regions, with RNA transcripts as the source. The study used the HTBI primer set for a first-round RT-PCR of the TCR CDR3. TCRdb re-called the multiplex PCR reads with MiXCR, one entry per CDR3 protein. The sample yields 410,000 or so distinct CDR3 sequences, 14% to 15% seen once. Sequencing was carried out using blood. The receptors originated from a man between 18 and 29 years old with Graves' ophthalmopathy.

This clonotype was counted many times. The chain joins TRBV5-1 to TRBJ2-2; D not resolved. In germline, CDR1 is SGHRS, CDR2 YFSETQ. The CDR3 spans 14 residues. V was pared by 3 bases and J by 1 base, with 7 bases between. For the CDR3, the DNA is TGCGCCAGCAGCTCCTCCGAGAACACCGGGGAGCTGTTTTTT. Translation: CASSSSENTGELFF.

This rearrangement joins TRBV27 to TRBJ2-7; no clear D gene. The CDR3 extends over 14 amino acids. Germline CDR1 reads MNHEY; CDR2 reads SMNVEV (reference sequence). Trimming took 7 bases from V and 3 from J, leaving 16 bases between them. CDR3 coding DNA: TGTGCCAGCAAGAGCCAGAGTGCGTTCTACGAGCAGTACTTC. Protein sequence: CASKSQSAFYEQYF.

The chain uses TRBV19 and TRBJ2-1; no clear D. CDR3 length: 14 residues. V gave up 6 bases and J gave up 8 bases, with 17 bases separating them. Per the germline V gene, CDR1 is LNHDA and CDR2 is SQIVND (reference sequence). CDR3 residues: CASREATPSDEQFF. CDR3 DNA sequence: TGTGCCAGTAGGGAAGCGACCCCTTCGGATGAGCAGTTCTTC.

This clonotype has more than one count but fewer than ten. This sequence joins TRBV7-9 and TRBJ2-1; no clear D gene. This CDR3 has 17 amino acids. Looked up from germline, CDR1 is SEHNR and CDR2 is FQNEAQ (reference sequence). V was trimmed by 3 bases and J by 2 bases, leaving 17 bases between them. CDR3 loop: CASSFAWGLSTYNEQFF. CDR3 sequence (DNA): TGTGCCAGCAGCTTTGCCTGGGGTCTCAGCACCTACAATGAGCAGTTCTTC.

This clonotype has at least ten counts. The CDR3 protein is CATRPAGGYNEQFF. In nucleotides, the CDR3 is TGTGCCACCCGTCCAGCGGGAGGGTACAATGAGCAGTTCTTC. The chain has TRBV15 and TRBJ2-1; 10 bases are shared with TRBD2. CDR3 size: 14 residues. Trimming cost V 8 bases and J 4 bases; bases outside gene matches: 5. Germline CDR1 and CDR2: LNHNV and YYDKDF (reference sequence).

The V call is TRBV29-1, the J call TRBJ2-1; possible D gene TRBD2, 7 bases. V lost 8 bases and J 3 bases, leaving 14 bases between the germline ends. This CDR3 has 13 residues. Germline-derived CDR1 and CDR2 are SQVTM and ANQGSEA. CDR3 amino acids: CSMGGGSYNEQFF. CDR3 nucleotides: TGCAGCATGGGGGGGGGCAGCTACAATGAGCAGTTCTTC.

The sample holds many counts of this clonotype. The chain recombines TRBV20-1 with TRBJ2-4; D might be TRBD1 (6 bases). This CDR3 region has 14 residues. Germline values: CDR1 DFQATT, CDR2 SNEGSKA (reference sequence). CDR3 DNA: TGCACCGGACAGTTAGGGTTGGCCAAAAACATTCAGTACTTC. It specifies CTGQLGLAKNIQYF.

Of note for this clonotype: This may arise from a read error, as a much more abundant clone is one base away. The gene calls are TRBV12-3 or TRBV12-4 and TRBJ1-2; TRBD1 is a possible D gene (6 bases). The CDR3 runs 14 residues. The CDR3 coding sequence is TGTGTCACCAAAAATATACAGGGCGCATATGGCTACACCTTC. It encodes CVTKNIQGAYGYTF.

A word on this clonotype: With a much larger clone just one base away, this may be a read error. The V call is TRBV30, the J call TRBJ2-1; 9 positions match TRBD2. Germline V lookup: CDR1 GTSNPN, CDR2 SVGIG (reference sequence). The CDR3 is made up of 15 amino acids. The CDR3 DNA reads as TGTGTCGCCTCAGGGGCTAGCGGGGCATACAATGAGCAGTTCTTC. This encodes CVASGASGAYNEQFF.

This clonotype was detected ten times or more. The rearrangement uses TRBV6-1 and TRBJ1-4; the match to TRBD1 covers 9 bases. This CDR3 has 15 residues. Germline V gene data show CDR1 as MNHNS and CDR2 as SASEGT. V shed 6 bases, J shed 8 bases, and the junction held 10 bases outside the gene matches. In nucleotides, the CDR3 is TGTGCCAGCAGCGCTCCGGGACAGGGTTCGGAAAAACTGTTTTTT. This codes for CASSAPGQGSEKLFF.

In this sample, this clonotype turned up many times. The V and J genes are TRBV12-3 or TRBV12-4 and TRBJ1-1; a weak D match, TRBD1 (5 bases). CDR3 length: 14 amino acids. With 6 bases removed from V and 3 bases from J, the gap between germline ends came to 14 bases. The DNA for the CDR3 is TGTGCCAGCAGACCCGGGGGGAGTTACACTGAAGCTTTCTTT. Residues: CASRPGGSYTEAFF.

The table lists this clonotype with a few counts. This chain links TRBV27 with TRBJ2-5; TRBD2 matches at 7 bases. The CDR3 extends over 16 amino acids. CDR1 and CDR2 (germline): MNHEY, SMNVEV (reference sequence). The V gene end was trimmed by 1 base and the J gene end by 5 bases; junction bases not matched to a gene: 10. CDR3: CASSLYSSFGGETQYF. CDR3 bases: TGTGCCAGCAGTTTATATTCTAGCTTCGGGGGGGAGACCCAGTACTTC.

This clonotype was picked up many times. The V call is TRBV7-9, the J call TRBJ2-7; 10 nucleotides align to TRBD1. This CDR3 contains 17 residues. With 0 bases clipped from V and 6 bases from J, the junction kept 11 bases outside the gene matches. From germline, CDR1 is SEHNR and CDR2 FQNEAQ (reference sequence). DNA for the CDR3: TGTGCCAGCAGCTTAGCTTTTGGACAGGGGGAACTCGGCGAGCAGTACTTC. Its translation is CASSLAFGQGELGEQYF. The full variable domain, with the rest looked up from reference TRBV7-9 and TRBJ2-7, is DTGVSQNPRHKITKRGQNVTFRCDPISEHNRLYWYRQTLGQGPEFLTYFQNEAQLEKSRLLSDRFSAERPKGSFSTLEIQRTEQGDSAMYLCASSLAFGQGELGEQYFGPGTRLTVT.

About this clonotype: A single base separates this from a much larger clone, so it may be a read error. The CDR3 DNA reads as TGTGCCAGCAGCTTAAATGTCGCTTTCCGGGGTGAAAAACTGTTTTTT. This gives the protein CASSLNVAFRGEKLFF. V gene TRBV11-2 combines with J gene TRBJ1-4; D unclear. Germline loops: CDR1 SGHAT, CDR2 FQNNGV. This CDR3 contains 16 residues. Trimming removed 2 bases at V and 7 bases at J, with 17 bases between.

This clonotype came up a few times. The V gene is TRBV11-3, the J gene TRBJ1-1, with D perhaps TRBD1 (5 bases). Germline V gene lookup returns CDR1 SGHNT and CDR2 YENEEA. V was trimmed by 6 bases and J by 11 bases, leaving 16 bases between them. The CDR3 is made up of 12 amino acids. DNA for the CDR3: TGTGCCAGCAGACTCAGTGGGGGGAGGGCTTTCTTT. Its protein product is CASRLSGGRAFF.

This clonotype was recorded a few times. J is TRBJ1-3 and V is TRBV5-6, with D maybe TRBD1 (5 bases). Germline loops: CDR1 SGHDT, CDR2 YYEEEE. Trimming took off 4 bases at V and 0 bases at J, with 20 bases between the two ends. The CDR3 consists of 18 residues. CDR3: CASSPGLQEFLSGNTIYF. The CDR3 nucleotides are TGTGCCAGCAGCCCGGGACTGCAGGAGTTCCTCTCTGGAAACACCATATATTTT. Full variable domain (rest looked up from reference TRBV5-6 and TRBJ1-3): DAGVTQSPTHLIKTRGQQVTLRCSPKSGHDTVSWYQQALGQGPQFIFQYYEEEERQRGNFPDRFSGHQFPNYSSELNVNALLLGDSALYLCASSPGLQEFLSGNTIYFGEGSWLTVV.

In its sample, this clonotype was seen many times. J is TRBJ2-3 and V is TRBV2, with 10 positions matching TRBD2. V shed 7 bases, J shed 1 base, and the junction held 11 bases outside the gene matches. The CDR3 consists of 17 residues. The germline CDR1 and CDR2 sequences are SNHLY and FYNNEI. The CDR3 here is CASTYIAGTSGTDTQYF. For the CDR3, the DNA is TGTGCCAGCACCTATATAGCCGGGACTAGCGGCACAGATACGCAGTATTTT.

The chain couples TRBV12-3 or TRBV12-4 to TRBJ2-1, with TRBD2 matching 11 bases. With 6 bases clipped from V and 4 bases from J, the junction kept 8 bases outside the gene matches. This CDR3 contains 16 residues. CDR3 nucleotide sequence: TGTGCCAGCAGCTCTCTCGGGACTAGCGGATACAATGAGCAGTTCTTC. Residues: CASSSLGTSGYNEQFF.

This clonotype was counted many times. The chain uses TRBV2 and TRBJ2-5, with D possibly being TRBD1 (6 bases). Germline-derived CDR1 and CDR2 are SNHLY and FYNNEI. This CDR3 contains 13 residues. V was shortened by 6 bases and J by 4 bases, with 12 bases between the two germline ends. CDR3 sequence reads: CASRQGQIETQYF. CDR3 nucleotides: TGTGCCAGCAGGCAGGGACAAATAGAGACCCAGTACTTC.

This clonotype was recorded many times. The chain has TRBV12-5 and TRBJ2-3; D may match TRBD1 or TRBD2 (5 bases each). The germline V gene encodes CDR1 LGHNT and CDR2 FRNRAP. V was shortened by 0 bases and J by 1 base, with 8 bases between the two germline ends. The CDR3 has 15 residues. The CDR3 coding sequence is TGTGCTAGTGGTTTGGTACTAGGGGGCACAGATACGCAGTATTTT. Translation: CASGLVLGGTDTQYF.

The chain uses TRBV5-1 and TRBJ2-1; D might be TRBD2 (6 bases). Trimming removed 2 bases from V and 9 bases from J, with 15 bases in between. Looked up from germline, CDR1 is SGHRS and CDR2 is YFSETQ. CDR3 length: 14 amino acids. The CDR3 protein is CASSFSSVLAEQFF. The DNA for the CDR3 is TGCGCCAGCAGCTTTTCTAGCGTCCTGGCTGAGCAGTTCTTC.

This clonotype has just a few counts. The V and J genes are TRBV25-1 and TRBJ2-1; 9 bases fit TRBD2. CDR1 and CDR2 from the germline V gene are MGHDK and SYGVNS. The CDR3 covers 14 residues. V lost 3 bases and J lost 8; bases outside the gene matches: 5. For the CDR3, the DNA is TGTGCCAGCAGTGAGGGACTAGCCTCTCATGAGCAGTTCTTC. Translated: CASSEGLASHEQFF.

This clonotype was counted between two and nine times. This sequence joins TRBV19 and TRBJ2-3, with 11 bases fitting TRBD2. The CDR3 is made up of 15 amino acids. J gave up 2 bases and V 10 bases, and 8 bases lay outside the gene matches. The germline V gene encodes CDR1 LNHDA and CDR2 SQIVND (reference sequence). CDR3 protein: CATSRLAGHTDTQYF. CDR3 nucleotides: TGTGCCACCTCAAGACTAGCGGGACACACAGATACGCAGTATTTT.

In the case of this clonotype: A read error is possible here, since a much larger clone lies one base away. This CDR3 is missing its conserved last phenylalanine or tryptophan, likely due to a read error. This chain connects TRBV24-1 to TRBJ2-3, with D perhaps TRBD1 (5 bases). V was clipped by 3 bases and J by 1 base, with 10 bases between them. This CDR3 region has 15 residues. Per germline, CDR1 KGHDR and CDR2 SFDVKD. In DNA form, the CDR3 reads TGTGCCACCAGTGATGTGGGCAGGGGCACAGATACGCAGTATTCT. The encoded protein is CATSDVGRGTDTQYS.

The V and J genes are TRBV20-1 and TRBJ2-7; TRBD2 aligns across 7 bases. Germline-derived CDR1 and CDR2 are DFQATT and SNEGSKA (reference sequence). The junction had 11 bases not matched to a gene; V was cut back by 3 bases and J by 6 bases. This CDR3 contains 14 residues. CDR3 region: CSARVGGSMGEQYF. The CDR3 DNA sequence: TGCAGTGCTAGGGTGGGGGGGTCAATGGGCGAGCAGTACTTC.

This clonotype was found a few times. The chain links TRBV6-1 to TRBJ2-1; the match to TRBD1 covers 8 bases. V shed 5 bases and J 9 bases; nucleotides not matched to a gene: 9. Germline CDR1 MNHNS, CDR2 SASEGT. This CDR3 contains 14 residues. The CDR3 loop is CASSFSQGAGEQFF. The DNA of the CDR3 is TGTGCCAGCAGTTTTAGTCAGGGGGCAGGTGAGCAGTTCTTC.

This clonotype has ten or more counts. J is TRBJ1-2 and V is TRBV11-2; weak D call: TRBD1 (5 bases). This CDR3 is built from 13 residues. Trimming pared 1 base from V and 7 bases from J, leaving 10 bases between. Germline-derived CDR1 and CDR2 are SGHAT and FQNNGV. The CDR3 DNA sequence: TGTGCCAGCAGCTTAGGCAGGGTCTCTGGCTACACCTTC. As protein: CASSLGRVSGYTF.